This T cell receptor (beta chain) stems from a study of control samples from healthy donors and cancer patients. This table comes from immunoSEQ multiplex PCR, and its TCRdb copy is limited to in-frame clones, with some not included. The sample shows around 94,000 clones, roughly nine tenths of them seen only once. Germline assignment: CDR1 MDHEN and CDR2 SYDVKM. The CDR3 loop spans 16 amino acids. The V and J ends lost 3 bases and 8 bases, in that order; junction bases with no gene match: 15. The genes are TRBV28 and TRBJ2-7, with 8 positions matching TRBD1. Sequencing was done on a sample of blood. The clonotype was recovered from a woman in her forties or fifties in good health. CDR3 coding DNA: TGTGCCAGCAGTTTTAGCCCGGGACAGGAGCCCACCAAGCAGTACTTC. This encodes CASSFSPGQEPTKQYF.